These 20 T cell receptor beta chains originate from one sample sequenced in a study of tumor and adjacent non-tumor tissue in lung cancer. The library came from three nested PCR rounds adapted from ARM-PCR protocols. TCRdb fed the multiplex PCR reads into MiXCR, producing one record per CDR3 protein. The sample comprises 90,000 to 120,000 distinct CDR3 sequences, 50% to 70% of which are singletons, and roughly a fifth rests with the top ten. The template was RNA from unsorted bulk tissue. This non-tumor lung sample came from over 3 cm beyond the tumor edge. Specimen: distant non-tumor lung tissue. The origin of the receptors is a man aged 25-45 years with non-small cell lung cancer.

V usage is TRBV6-5 and J usage is TRBJ2-5; 12 bases align to TRBD2. There are 20 residues in the CDR3. J was trimmed by 8 bases and V by 6 bases; bases with no gene match: 25. Germline V gene lookup returns CDR1 MNHEY and CDR2 SVGAGI. CDR3 DNA sequence: TGTGCCAGCAGGCCCTCCCAGGCTAGCGGGAGGGCCGATGGGTTGGACACCCAGTACTTC. This codes for CASRPSQASGRADGLDTQYF.

As to this clonotype: Because it lacks the conserved phenylalanine or tryptophan at the end, this CDR3 is likely a read error. V usage is TRBV29-1 and J usage is TRBJ2-5; unclear D gene. The ends were cut back, 1 base at V and 0 bases at J, with 6 bases in the middle. The CDR3 loop spans 13 amino acids. Looked up from germline, CDR1 is SQVTM and CDR2 is ANQGSEA. CDR3 DNA sequence: TGCAGCGTTGAAGGCGGATACCAAGAGACCCAGTACCTC. This gives the protein CSVEGGYQETQYL.

Comments on this clonotype: The CDR3 ends on some other residue instead of the conserved phenylalanine or tryptophan, so this is likely a read error. Here the CDR3 DNA reads TGTGTCAGCAGCCGATCCCAAGGGGGCACCAGAACACCCCTCCACTTG. Residues: CVSSRSQGGTRTPLHL. The gene calls are TRBV5-4 and TRBJ1-6, with 7 bases fitting TRBD1. This CDR3 region has 16 residues. Germline V CDR1 and CDR2: SGHNT, YYREEE (reference sequence).

For this clonotype: The junction does not match germline at one end; this may be a read error. The V call is TRBV4-1, the J call TRBJ2-5; D is perhaps TRBD2 (5 bases). Germline V gene data show CDR1 as MGHRA and CDR2 as YSYEKL. The CDR3 contains 14 residues. The CDR3 nucleotides are TGCGCTAGCAGCCATGACGGGGAAAAAGAGACCCAGTACTTC. Protein: CASSHDGEKETQYF.

Of note for this clonotype: A junction end diverges from the germline sequence, so it may reflect a read error. The V call is TRBV11-3, the J call TRBJ2-5, with TRBD2 as a possible D gene (5 bases). This CDR3 has 16 amino acids. Per the germline V gene, CDR1 is SGHNT and CDR2 is YENEEA. The CDR3 here is CTSSLGGRTSHETQYF. CDR3 bases: TGTACCAGCAGCTTAGGAGGCCGTACATCCCATGAGACCCAGTACTTC.

Points on this clonotype: Compared with germline, one end of the junction differs, possibly owing to a read error. The J gene is TRBJ2-2, the V gene TRBV11-2, with 9 positions matching TRBD1. CDR3 size: 16 residues. Germline V gives CDR1 SGHAT, CDR2 FQNNGV. CDR3 protein: CTSSTRGQGWTGDLLF. CDR3 DNA sequence: TGTACCAGCAGCACGCGGGGACAGGGATGGACCGGGGACCTGCTTTTT.

In regard to this clonotype: An end of the junction does not agree with germline; a read error may underlie this. V and J are TRBV5-6 and TRBJ1-2; tentative D call: TRBD1 (6 bases). CDR3 length: 13 amino acids. Germline V gene sequence: CDR1 SGHDT, CDR2 YYEEEE. CDR3 nucleotide sequence: TGTGCGAGCACCAAAGACAGGCCTACTGGCTACACCTTC. Its protein is CASTKDRPTGYTF.

Turning to this clonotype: An end of the junction differs from the germline gene, which may be a read error. The rearrangement uses TRBV12-3 or TRBV12-4 and TRBJ2-1, with TRBD2 as a possible D gene (5 bases). This CDR3 comprises 16 residues. CDR3 sequence: CTSSLLDPGSYNEQFF. The CDR3 region has the DNA TGTACCAGCAGTTTGCTTGATCCGGGATCCTACAATGAGCAGTTCTTC.

About this clonotype itself: At one end, the junction sequence differs from germline, possibly due to a read error. DNA for the CDR3: TGTGCCAGTAGCTGGACAGCTGTGAACATTGAAGCTTTGTTT. It translates to CASSWTAVNIEALF. The J gene is TRBJ1-1, the V gene TRBV11-1, with D tentatively TRBD1 (6 bases). The germline V gene has CDR1 SGHAT and CDR2 FQDESV (reference sequence). The CDR3 is 14 amino acids. The variable domain in full, with the rest retrieved from reference TRBV11-1 and TRBJ1-1, is EAEVAQSPRYKITEKSQAVAFWCDPISGHATLYWYRQILGQGPELLVQFQDESVVDDSQLPKDRFSAERLKGVDSTLKIQPAELGDSAMYLCASSWTAVNIEALFGQGTRLTVV.

Note on this clonotype: This may be a read error, as it is one base from a much larger clone. DNA of the CDR3: TGTGTCACCAGCAATACAGGGACCACCGGGGAGCTGTTTTTT. Translating gives CVTSNTGTTGELFF. The J gene is TRBJ2-2, the V gene TRBV24-1, with a tentative D call TRBD1 (6 bases). CDR1 is KGHDR, CDR2 SFDVKD, per germline. This CDR3 has 14 amino acids.

Details on this clonotype: The junction shows a germline mismatch at one end, possibly a read error. The rearrangement links TRBV12-3 or TRBV12-4 to TRBJ2-1; D gene uncertain. This CDR3 is 12 amino acids long. In nucleotides, the CDR3 is TGTACCAGCAGTTTCGGGCTAGGGGAGCAGTTCTTC. This gives the protein CTSSFGLGEQFF.

There are a few counts of this clonotype. This clone may be a read error of a much larger clone one base away. V gene TRBV5-6 combines with J gene TRBJ1-2, with no clear D. Germline CDR1 and CDR2: SGHDT and YYEEEE. V lost 5 bases, J lost 4 bases, and 12 bases lay in between. The CDR3 has 13 residues. In DNA, the CDR3 is TGTGCCAGCAGATTAGGTGGGTCCTATGGCTACACCTTC. Protein sequence: CASRLGGSYGYTF.

J is TRBJ1-2 and V is TRBV29-1; D not certain. In germline, CDR1 is SQVTM, CDR2 ANQGSEA. Deletions cut 6 bases from V and 7 bases from J, with 9 bases between. The CDR3 runs to 10 residues. This CDR3 reads CSVESLGYTF. The CDR3 bases are TGCAGCGTGGAGTCCCTTGGCTACACCTTC.

About this clonotype itself: The junction differs from germline at one of its ends, possibly a read error. The chain carries TRBV6-5 and TRBJ2-7, with TRBD1 matching 7 bases. This CDR3 is 14 amino acids long. CDR1 and CDR2 (germline): MNHEY, SVGAGI. This CDR3 is CTSSHGTASYEQYF. The CDR3 nucleotides read TGTACCAGCAGTCACGGGACAGCTTCCTACGAGCAATACTTC.

In the case of this clonotype: Germline and junction disagree at one end, which may indicate a read error. The chain couples TRBV11-2 to TRBJ2-7; D might be TRBD2 (6 bases). Germline V gives CDR1 SGHAT, CDR2 FQNNGV. The CDR3 is made up of 16 amino acids. The CDR3 sequence: CASSSRGVPPHYEQYF. For the CDR3, the DNA is TGTGCCAGCAGCTCGCGCGGGGTTCCGCCTCACTACGAGCAATACTTC. The full variable domain, completed using reference TRBV11-2 and TRBJ2-7, is EAGVAQSPRYKIIEKRQSVAFWCNPISGHATLYWYQQILGQGPKLLIQFQNNGVVDDSQLPKDRFSAERLKGVDSTLKIQPAKLEDSAVYLCASSSRGVPPHYEQYFGPGTRLTVT.

As for this clonotype: At one boundary the junction diverges from the germline segment, which might be a read error. DNA of the CDR3: TGTGGCAGCAGTGAAGATGGGACAGGGAAAGAGACCCAGTACTTC. Protein sequence: CGSSEDGTGKETQYF. The chain links TRBV2 to TRBJ2-5, with TRBD1 matching 9 bases. The germline V gene encodes CDR1 SNHLY and CDR2 FYNNEI. The CDR3 is made up of 15 amino acids.

Remarks on this clonotype: This CDR3 is missing its conserved last phenylalanine or tryptophan, likely due to a read error. The V gene is TRBV12-3 or TRBV12-4, the J gene TRBJ2-5; no definite D call. The CDR3 totals 14 residues. CDR3: CARSLQERQETQYI. CDR3 coding DNA: TGTGCCAGGAGTTTACAAGAGAGACAAGAGACCCAGTACATC.

This clonotype was seen at least ten times. The chain carries TRBV12-3 or TRBV12-4 and TRBJ2-7; possible D gene TRBD1, 6 bases. This CDR3 comprises 12 residues. This CDR3 reads CATGQGNMKQYF. CDR3 DNA: TGTGCTACGGGGCAGGGGAATATGAAGCAGTACTTC.

In regard to this clonotype: Since the CDR3 does not end with the conserved phenylalanine or tryptophan, this likely comes from a read error. The rearrangement links TRBV20-1 to TRBJ2-3; TRBD1 or TRBD2 may be the D gene (5 bases each). This CDR3 has 12 amino acids. Germline loops: CDR1 DFQATT, CDR2 SNEGSKA (reference sequence). Trimming took 6 bases from V and 12 from J, leaving 19 bases between them. The CDR3 DNA is TGCAGTGCGATGGGACGGGCAGATGTTCAGTATTAT. It codes for CSAMGRADVQYY.

Comment on this clonotype: The junction departs from the called germline gene at one end, perhaps through a read error. The chain carries TRBV11-1 and TRBJ2-4; tentative D call: TRBD1 (5 bases). This CDR3 is built from 16 residues. CDR1 is SGHAT, CDR2 FQDESV, per germline (reference sequence). CDR3 sequence (DNA): TGTGTCAGCACCCACTCAGGCAGGGCGACAAAAAACATTCAGCACTTC. This translates into CVSTHSGRATKNIQHF.